This TCR beta chain was captured in a study of T-cell reconstitution after alpha-beta-depleted transplantation in children. This clonotype showed up just a few times. A library of TCRbeta sequences, prepared with unique molecular identifiers, was generated. One entry per CDR3 protein results from TCRdb running MiXCR on the PCR reads. The sample includes 500,000 to 600,000 distinct CDR3 sequences, around 20% of them seen just once. This CDR3 is 13 amino acids long. Germline CDR1 is GTSNPN and CDR2 is SVGIG (reference sequence). The V and J ends lost 1 base and 3 bases, in that order; junction bases with no gene match: 3.

The chain is built from TRBV30 and TRBJ2-7, with 7 bases aligning to TRBD1. This TCR came from a human donor who donated a stem cell graft to a child with acute lymphoblastic leukemia. Sequencing was performed on PBMCs from the stem cell graft donor, taken from the stem cell graft. CDR3 DNA sequence: TGTGCCTGGAGTGAGGGGGCGGTCTACGAGCAGTACTTC. Its protein product is CAWSEGAVYEQYF.